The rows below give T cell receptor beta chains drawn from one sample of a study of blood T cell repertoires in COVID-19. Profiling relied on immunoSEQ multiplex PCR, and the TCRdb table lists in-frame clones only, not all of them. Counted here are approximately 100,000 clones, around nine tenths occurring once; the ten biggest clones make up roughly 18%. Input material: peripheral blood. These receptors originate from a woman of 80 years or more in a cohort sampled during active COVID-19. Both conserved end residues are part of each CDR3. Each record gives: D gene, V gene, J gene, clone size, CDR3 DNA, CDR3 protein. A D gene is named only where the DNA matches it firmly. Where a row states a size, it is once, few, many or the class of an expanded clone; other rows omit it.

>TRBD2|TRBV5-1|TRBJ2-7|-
TGCGCCAGCAGCCCGACTAGCGGGGGGGCGTACGAGCAGTACTTC
CASSPTSGGAYEQYF
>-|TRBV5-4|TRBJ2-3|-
TGTGCCAGCAGCGCGAACACAGATACGCAGTATTTT
CASSANTDTQYF
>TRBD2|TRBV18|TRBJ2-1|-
TGTGCCAGCTCACCACGGGGTGTTAGCGGGAGGTCGGTGGACAATGAGCAGTTCTTC
CASSPRGVSGRSVDNEQFF
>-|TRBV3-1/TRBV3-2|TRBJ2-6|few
TGTGCCAGCAGCCTCACCGCACAAGACAACGTCCTGACTTTC
CASSLTAQDNVLTF
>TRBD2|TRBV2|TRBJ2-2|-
TGTGCCTCAGGACTAGCGGGGCCCCCGAACACCGGGGAGCTGTTTTTT
CASGLAGPPNTGELFF
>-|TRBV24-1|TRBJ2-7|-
TGTGCCACCAGTGGCCCCGAGGCGGACTCCTACGAGCAGTACTTC
CATSGPEADSYEQYF
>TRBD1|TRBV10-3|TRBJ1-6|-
TGTGCCATCGCCTTCGACGGGACAGGGAATTCACCCCTCCACTTT
CAIAFDGTGNSPLHF
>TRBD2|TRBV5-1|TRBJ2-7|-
TGCGCCAGCAGCTCTGGGACTAGCGGGGGAGCTTCCTACGAGCAGTACTTC
CASSSGTSGGASYEQYF
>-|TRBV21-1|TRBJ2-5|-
TGTGCCAGCAGCAGAACAAGCCAAGAGACCCAGTACTTC
CASSRTSQETQYF
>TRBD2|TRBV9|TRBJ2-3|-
TGTGCCAGCGACGGGACTAACTTAGATACGCAGTATTTT
CASDGTNLDTQYF
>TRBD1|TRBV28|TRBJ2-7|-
TGTGCCAGCAGTTCAGGGCCCGGGACAGGGACGGCCGAGCAGTACTTC
CASSSGPGTGTAEQYF
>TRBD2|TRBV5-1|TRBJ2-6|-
TGCGCCAGCAGCCAGCGACTAGCCACCCGCGAGGCCAACGTCCTGACTTTC
CASSQRLATREANVLTF
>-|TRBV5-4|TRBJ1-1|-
TGTGCCAGCAGCTCCGGACCCGGGAGGGAGAACACTGAAGCTTTCTTT
CASSSGPGRENTEAFF
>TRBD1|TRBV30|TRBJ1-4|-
TGTGCCTGGAGTGCAGGGGGCAGGGGTGAAAAACTGTTTTTT
CAWSAGGRGEKLFF
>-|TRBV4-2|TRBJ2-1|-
TGTGCCAGCAGCTCGAGCGGAGGCTCCTACAATGAGCAGTTCTTC
CASSSSGGSYNEQFF
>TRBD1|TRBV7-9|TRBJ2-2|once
TGTGCCAGCAGCTCGACAGGGTGGGCCGGGGAGCTGTTTTTT
CASSSTGWAGELFF
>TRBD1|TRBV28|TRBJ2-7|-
TGTGCCAGCAGTTTATCGGGACAGGCGAAAAGCGAGCAGTACTTC
CASSLSGQAKSEQYF
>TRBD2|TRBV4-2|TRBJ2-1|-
TGTGCCAGCAGCCAGTCTAGCGGGGGGGCGGGTTACAATGAGCAGTTCTTC
CASSQSSGGAGYNEQFF
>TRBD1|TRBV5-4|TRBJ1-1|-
TGTGCCAGCAGGCGACAGGGGGCTGCTCTCACTGAAGCTTTCTTT
CASRRQGAALTEAFF
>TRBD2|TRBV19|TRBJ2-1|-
TGTGCCAGTATTGATAGCGGGACCCGGTACAATGAGCAGTTCTTC
CASIDSGTRYNEQFF
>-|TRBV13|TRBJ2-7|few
TGTGCCAGCAGCTTCACCCAGATCAGCTCCTACGAGCAGTACTTC
CASSFTQISSYEQYF
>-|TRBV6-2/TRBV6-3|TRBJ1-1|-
TGTGCCAGCAGTTTACAGGGAGTCACTGAAGCTTTCTTT
CASSLQGVTEAFF
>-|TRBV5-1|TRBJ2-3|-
TGCGCCAGCTCCGCTGGCGGCCCCACAGATACGCAGTATTTT
CASSAGGPTDTQYF
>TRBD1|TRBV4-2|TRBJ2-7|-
TGTGCCAGCAGCCAAGTCGGGACAGGCTACGAGCAGTACTTC
CASSQVGTGYEQYF
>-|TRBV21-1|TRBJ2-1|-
TGTGCCAGCAGCAAACACAGGGGGGCCCTTTACAATGAGCAGTTCTTC
CASSKHRGALYNEQFF
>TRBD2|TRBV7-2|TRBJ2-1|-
TGTGCCAGCAGCCTTTCACCGACTAGCGGGTCTAAGCGACAGTTCTTC
CASSLSPTSGSKRQFF
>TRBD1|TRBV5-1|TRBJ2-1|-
TGCGCCAGCAGCCCGGGACAGGGAAACTACAATGAGCAGTTCTTC
CASSPGQGNYNEQFF
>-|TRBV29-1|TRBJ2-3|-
TGCAGCGTTGAGACAGGTGTCCCCACAGATACGCAGTATTTT
CSVETGVPTDTQYF
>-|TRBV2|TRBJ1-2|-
TGTGCCAGCAGTGAGACGGAAACAGCTAACTATGGCTACACCTTC
CASSETETANYGYTF
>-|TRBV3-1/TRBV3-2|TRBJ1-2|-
TGTGCCAGCAGCCAAGGACAGCCGAACTATGGCTACACCTTC
CASSQGQPNYGYTF
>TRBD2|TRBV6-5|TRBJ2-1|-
TGTGCCAGCAGCAAAGTAGCGGGAGCGGGAAATGAGCAGTTCTTC
CASSKVAGAGNEQFF
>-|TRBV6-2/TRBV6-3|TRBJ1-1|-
TGTGCCAGCAGTTACTCGATAATAGAAACGAACACTGAAGCTTTCTTT
CASSYSIIETNTEAFF
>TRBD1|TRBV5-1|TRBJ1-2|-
TGCGCCAGCAGCCCGCAGGGGGATGGCTACACCTTC
CASSPQGDGYTF
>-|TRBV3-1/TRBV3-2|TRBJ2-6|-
TGTGCCAGCAGCCACGTAACTAGTACCGGGGCCAACGTCCTGACTTTC
CASSHVTSTGANVLTF
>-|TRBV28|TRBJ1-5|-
TGTGCCAGCAGTTTACGGCAGGGAAGGAATCAGCCCCAGCATTTT
CASSLRQGRNQPQHF
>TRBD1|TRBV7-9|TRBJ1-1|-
TGTGCCAGCAGCCGTCCGGGACAGGGTGTCCCTACTGAAGCTTTCTTT
CASSRPGQGVPTEAFF
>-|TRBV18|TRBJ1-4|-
TGTGCCAGCTCACCCCCGGGGGGGAATGAAAAACTGTTTTTT
CASSPPGGNEKLFF
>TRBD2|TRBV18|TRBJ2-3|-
TGTGCCAGCTCCCCAATGGGCGGGAGGACAGATACGCAGTATTTT
CASSPMGGRTDTQYF
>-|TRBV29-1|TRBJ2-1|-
TGCAGCGTTGACGACTCCCTGTCTTACAATGAGCAGTTCTTC
CSVDDSLSYNEQFF
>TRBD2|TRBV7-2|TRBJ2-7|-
TGTGCCAGCATCCCACTAGCGGGAAGTTACGAGCAGTACTTC
CASIPLAGSYEQYF
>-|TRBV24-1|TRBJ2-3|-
TGTGCCACCAGTGGAGGGATATCGACAGATACGCAGTATTTT
CATSGGISTDTQYF
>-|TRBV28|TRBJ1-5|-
TGTGCCAGCAGACCAGGGCAGGGGAATCAGCCCCAGCATTTT
CASRPGQGNQPQHF
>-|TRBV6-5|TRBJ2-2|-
TGTGCCAGCTATAGGGGGGGAGGGGAGCTGTTTTTT
CASYRGGGELFF
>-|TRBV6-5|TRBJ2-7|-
TGTGCCAGCAGTTACTCGAGAACCTCCCCCTACGAGCAGTACTTC
CASSYSRTSPYEQYF
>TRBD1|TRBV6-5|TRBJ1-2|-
TGTGCCAGCAGGGTGCGGGACAGTTTGAACCATGGCTACACCTTC
CASRVRDSLNHGYTF
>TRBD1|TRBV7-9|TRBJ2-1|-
TGTGCCAGCAGCCACAGGGGGTTTGAGGATGAGCAGTTCTTC
CASSHRGFEDEQFF
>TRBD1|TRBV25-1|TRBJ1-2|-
TGTGCCAGCGATTGCGAGGGACAGGTCCTATGCTACACCTTC
CASDCEGQVLCYTF
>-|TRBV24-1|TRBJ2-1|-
TGTGCCACCAGTGTCGGGGGTGGGAATGAGCAGTTCTTC
CATSVGGGNEQFF
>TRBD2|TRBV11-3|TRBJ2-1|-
TGTGCCAGCAGCTTATTGTCTAGCGGTTACAATGAGCAGTTCTTC
CASSLLSSGYNEQFF
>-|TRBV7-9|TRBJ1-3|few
TGTGCCAGCAGCTCCAGGGTCCGCGGAAACACCATATATTTT
CASSSRVRGNTIYF
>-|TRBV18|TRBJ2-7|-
TGTGCCAGCTCACCTGACAGGAGCTCCTACGAGCAGTACTTC
CASSPDRSSYEQYF
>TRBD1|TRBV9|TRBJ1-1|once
TGTGCCAGCAGCGATCCGGGACAGCCTAACACTGAAGCTTTCTTT
CASSDPGQPNTEAFF
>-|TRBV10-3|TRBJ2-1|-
TGTGCCATCAGTGAGTCCCCACAGTTCTTC
CAISESPQFF
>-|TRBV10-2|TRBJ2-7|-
TGCGCCAGCAGTGAGATTGGAGATCACTACGAGCAGTACTTC
CASSEIGDHYEQYF
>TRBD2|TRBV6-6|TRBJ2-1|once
TGTGCCAGCACCTTGGGACTAGCGGACAATGAGCAGTTCTTC
CASTLGLADNEQFF